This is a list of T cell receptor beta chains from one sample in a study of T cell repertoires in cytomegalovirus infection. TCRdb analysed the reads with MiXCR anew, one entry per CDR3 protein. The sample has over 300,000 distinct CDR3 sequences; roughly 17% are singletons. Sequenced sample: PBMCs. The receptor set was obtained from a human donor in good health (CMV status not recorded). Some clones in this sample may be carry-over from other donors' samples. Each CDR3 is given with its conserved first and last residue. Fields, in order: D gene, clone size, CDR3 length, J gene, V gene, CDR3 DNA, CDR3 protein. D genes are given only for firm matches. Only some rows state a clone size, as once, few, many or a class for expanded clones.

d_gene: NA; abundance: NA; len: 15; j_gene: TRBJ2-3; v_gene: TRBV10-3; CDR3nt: TGTGCCATCAGTGAGGGGCAGGGACCAACAGATACGCAGTATTTT; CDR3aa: CAISEGQGPTDTQYF
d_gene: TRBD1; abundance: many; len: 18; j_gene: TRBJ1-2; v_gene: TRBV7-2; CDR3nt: TGTGCCAGCAGCTTAACCCGCTCGGCAGGGGGAGACCTCTATGGCTACACCTTC; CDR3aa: CASSLTRSAGGDLYGYTF
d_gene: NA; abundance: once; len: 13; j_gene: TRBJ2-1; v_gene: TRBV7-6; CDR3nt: TGTGCCAGCAGCTTCGGACGACTCAATGAGCAGTTCTTC; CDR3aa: CASSFGRLNEQFF
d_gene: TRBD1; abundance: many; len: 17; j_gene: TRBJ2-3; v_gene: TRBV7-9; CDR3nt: TGTGCCAGCAGCTTGGGACAGGGGTTTGGTAGCACAGATACGCAGTATTTT; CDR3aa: CASSLGQGFGSTDTQYF
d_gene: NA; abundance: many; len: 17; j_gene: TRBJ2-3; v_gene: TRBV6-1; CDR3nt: TGTGCCAGCATGAGGGGGGGGGGAATCCTTAGCACAGATACGCAGTATTTT; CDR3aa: CASMRGGGILSTDTQYF
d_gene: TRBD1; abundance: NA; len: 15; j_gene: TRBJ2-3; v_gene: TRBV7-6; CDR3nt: TGTGCTAGCAGCTTAGCGGGGACAGGGGAAGATACGCAGTATTTT; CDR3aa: CASSLAGTGEDTQYF
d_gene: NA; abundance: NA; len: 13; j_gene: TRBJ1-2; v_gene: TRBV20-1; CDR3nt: TGCAGTGCTAGAGGGGCCAGAACCTATGGCTACACCTTC; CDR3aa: CSARGARTYGYTF
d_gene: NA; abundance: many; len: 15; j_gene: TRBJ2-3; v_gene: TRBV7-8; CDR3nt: TGTGCCAGCAGCCCAAGGGGGGACCGCACAGATACGCAGTATTTT; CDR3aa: CASSPRGDRTDTQYF
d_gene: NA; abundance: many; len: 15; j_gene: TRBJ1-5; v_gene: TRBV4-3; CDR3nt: TGCGCCAGCAGCCAAGATAGGTTCGGCAATCAGCCCCAGCATTTT; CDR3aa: CASSQDRFGNQPQHF
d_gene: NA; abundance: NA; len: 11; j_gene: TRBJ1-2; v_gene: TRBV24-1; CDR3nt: TGTGCCACCTCCGATACGTATGGCTACACCTTC; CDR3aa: CATSDTYGYTF
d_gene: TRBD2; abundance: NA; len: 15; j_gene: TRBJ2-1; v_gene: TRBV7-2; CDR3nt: TGTGCCAGCAGCATACTACGACTAGCGGGGACGGCGCAGTTCTTC; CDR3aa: CASSILRLAGTAQFF
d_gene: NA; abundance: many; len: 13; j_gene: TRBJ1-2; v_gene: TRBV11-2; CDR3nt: TGTGCCAGCAGCCAGGGGACGATCTATGGCTACACCTTC; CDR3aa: CASSQGTIYGYTF
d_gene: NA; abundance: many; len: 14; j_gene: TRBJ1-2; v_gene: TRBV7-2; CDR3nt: TGTGCCAGCAGCTTAGTTGCCGGATCATATGGCTACACCTTC; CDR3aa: CASSLVAGSYGYTF
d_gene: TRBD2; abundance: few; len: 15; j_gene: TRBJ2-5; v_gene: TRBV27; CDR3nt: TGTGCCAGCAGTTTAACTCGGGGGGGCCCAGAGACCCAGTACTTC; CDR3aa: CASSLTRGGPETQYF
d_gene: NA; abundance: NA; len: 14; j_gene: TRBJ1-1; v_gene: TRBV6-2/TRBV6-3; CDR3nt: TGTGCCAGCAGTGACCACGACAGGCTCGGTGGCGCTTTCTTT; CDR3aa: CASSDHDRLGGAFF
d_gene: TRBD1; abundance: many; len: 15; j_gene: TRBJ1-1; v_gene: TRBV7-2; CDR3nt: TGTGCCAGCAGCGAGCGGGGACAGTTGAACACTGAAGCTTTCTTT; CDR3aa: CASSERGQLNTEAFF
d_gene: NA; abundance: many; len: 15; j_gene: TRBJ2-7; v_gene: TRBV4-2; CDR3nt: TGTGCCAGCAGCCAAGAGACAGAAAGCTCCTACGAGCAGTACTTC; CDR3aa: CASSQETESSYEQYF
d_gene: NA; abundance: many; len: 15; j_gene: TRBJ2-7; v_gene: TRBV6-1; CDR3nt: TGTGCCAGCAGCGCTCCGGGACAAAAGGACTACGAGCAGTACTTC; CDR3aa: CASSAPGQKDYEQYF
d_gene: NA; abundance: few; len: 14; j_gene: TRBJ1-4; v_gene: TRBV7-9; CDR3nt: TGTGCCAGCAGCCGCGGGAGAGTTAATGAAAAACTGTTTTTT; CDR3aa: CASSRGRVNEKLFF
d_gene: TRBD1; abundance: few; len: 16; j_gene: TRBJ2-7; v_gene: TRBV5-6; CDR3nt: TGTGCCAGCAGCGCCGTGGGGACAGGGGACTCCTACGAGCAGTACTTC; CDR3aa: CASSAVGTGDSYEQYF
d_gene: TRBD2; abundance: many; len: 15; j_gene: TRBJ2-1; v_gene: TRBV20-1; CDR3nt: TGCAGTGCTGGGACTAGCGGGACCTCCTACAATGAGCAGTTCTTC; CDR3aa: CSAGTSGTSYNEQFF
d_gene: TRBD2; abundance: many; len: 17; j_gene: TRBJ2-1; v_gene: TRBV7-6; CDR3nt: TGTGCCAGCGGTGGGGCTAGCGGAAATTATGACTACAATGAGCAGTTCTTC; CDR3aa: CASGGASGNYDYNEQFF
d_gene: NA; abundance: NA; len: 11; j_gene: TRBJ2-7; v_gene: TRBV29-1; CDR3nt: TGCAGCGTGGGGGACACCGGCGAGCAGTACTTC; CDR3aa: CSVGDTGEQYF
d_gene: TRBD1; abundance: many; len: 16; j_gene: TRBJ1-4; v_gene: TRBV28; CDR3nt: TGTGCCAGCAGTGGCACGGGACAGGGGTCCCTCCTAAAACTGTTTTTT; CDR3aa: CASSGTGQGSLLKLFF
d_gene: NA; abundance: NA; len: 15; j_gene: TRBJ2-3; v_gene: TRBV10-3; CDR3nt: TGTGCCATCAGTATCGCGGGGGCTAGCACAGATACGCAGTATTTT; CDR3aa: CAISIAGASTDTQYF
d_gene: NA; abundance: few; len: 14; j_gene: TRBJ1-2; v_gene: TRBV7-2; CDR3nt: TGTGCCAGCAGCTTATCGGGACAAAACTATGGCTACACCTTC; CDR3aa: CASSLSGQNYGYTF
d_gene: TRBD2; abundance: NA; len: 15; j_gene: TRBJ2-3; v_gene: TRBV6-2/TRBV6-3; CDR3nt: TGTGCCAGCAGTTCGCGGGGGTCTCCGGGAGATACGCAGTATTTT; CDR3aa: CASSSRGSPGDTQYF
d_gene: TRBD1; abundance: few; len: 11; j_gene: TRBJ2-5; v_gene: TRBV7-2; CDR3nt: TGTGCCACCCAGACAGGGGAGACCCAGTACTTC; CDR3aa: CATQTGETQYF
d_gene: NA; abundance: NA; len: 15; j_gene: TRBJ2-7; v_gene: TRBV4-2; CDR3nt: TGTGCCAGCAGCCAAGCGGGGGCGACCTACGTAGAGCAGTACTTC; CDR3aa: CASSQAGATYVEQYF
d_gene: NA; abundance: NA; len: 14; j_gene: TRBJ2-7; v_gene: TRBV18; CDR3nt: TGTGCCAGCTCACCAGCCTCCAGGGAAGGCGAGCAGTACTTC; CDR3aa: CASSPASREGEQYF
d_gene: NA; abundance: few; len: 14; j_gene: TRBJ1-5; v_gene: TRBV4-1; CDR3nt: TGCGCCAGCAGCCAAGGGAGGAGCAATCAGCCCCAGCATTTT; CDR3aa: CASSQGRSNQPQHF
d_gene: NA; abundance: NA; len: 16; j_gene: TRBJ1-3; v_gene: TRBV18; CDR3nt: TGTGCCAGCTCACCTTCGTGGAGGGAGTCAGGAAACACCATATATTTT; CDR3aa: CASSPSWRESGNTIYF
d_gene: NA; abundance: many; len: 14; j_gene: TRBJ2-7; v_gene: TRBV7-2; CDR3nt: TGTGCCAGCAGTCCGCAGACAGGTTCATACGAGCAGTACTTC; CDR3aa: CASSPQTGSYEQYF
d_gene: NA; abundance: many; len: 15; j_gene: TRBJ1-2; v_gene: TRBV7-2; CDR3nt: TGTGCCAGCAGCTTAGGCTTAGGGAATAACTATGGCTACACCTTC; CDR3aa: CASSLGLGNNYGYTF